These 19 T cell receptor beta chains came from one sample sequenced in a study of blood T cell repertoires in COVID-19. Profiling relied on immunoSEQ multiplex PCR, and the TCRdb table lists in-frame clones only, not all of them. The table lists under 55,000 clones, about nine tenths of them singletons. Sequencing was done on a sample of peripheral blood. The receptors derive from an elderly woman with active COVID-19.

This chain uses TRBV10-1 with TRBJ2-1; 11 bases agree with TRBD2. The V gene's germline CDR1 is WNHNN and CDR2 SYGVQD (reference sequence). The CDR3 spans 15 residues. Trimming cost V 5 bases and J 5 bases; bases outside gene matches: 5. The CDR3 DNA is TGCGCCAGCAGTTTAGCGGGGGGGGTTAACAATGAGCAGTTCTTC. It codes for CASSLAGGVNNEQFF.

The chain links TRBV7-8 to TRBJ1-2; D not resolved. The V end lost 5 bases, the J end lost 4 bases, and 11 bases lay between the germline ends. This CDR3 region has 13 residues. Germline V gene sequence: CDR1 SGHVS, CDR2 FQNEAQ. CDR3 nucleotides: TGTGCCAGCAGCATCGGAGGGCCCTATGGCTACACCTTC. Its protein product is CASSIGGPYGYTF.

The chain uses TRBV24-1 and TRBJ2-4, with a possible D match to TRBD2 (6 bases). The CDR3 contains 15 residues. The germline V gene encodes CDR1 KGHDR and CDR2 SFDVKD. Trimming left V 5 bases short and J 0 bases short, with 10 bases between. This chain's CDR3 is CATSVGGTAKNIQYF. The CDR3 region has the DNA TGTGCCACCAGTGTGGGGGGAACAGCCAAAAACATTCAGTACTTC.

This chain joins TRBV2 and TRBJ2-5; D call uncertain. The germline V gene has CDR1 SNHLY and CDR2 FYNNEI. The CDR3 sequence is 10 residues long. Trimming stripped 6 bases from V and 9 bases from J, with 8 bases between. The CDR3 region has the DNA TGTGCCAGCAGACCAGATGCCCAGTACTTC. This codes for CASRPDAQYF.

V usage is TRBV5-5 and J usage is TRBJ1-4; perhaps TRBD1 as D (6 bases). CDR1 SGHKS and CDR2 YYEKEE come from the germline V gene (reference sequence). The CDR3 runs 15 residues. V was clipped by 0 bases and J by 0 bases, with 6 bases between them. The CDR3 spells CASSLAGATNEKLFF. The CDR3 nucleotides are TGTGCCAGCAGCTTGGCAGGGGCAACTAATGAAAAACTGTTTTTT.

The chain carries TRBV4-3 and TRBJ2-2, with a tentative D call TRBD1 (6 bases). The CDR3 sequence is 15 residues long. Germline-derived CDR1 and CDR2 are LGHNA and YSLEER. V lost 4 bases and J lost 6, with 15 bases in between. Here the CDR3 reads CASSRRQEGAGELFF. Written as DNA, the CDR3 is TGCGCCAGCAGCCGCCGACAGGAAGGGGCCGGGGAGCTGTTTTTT.

This rearrangement joins TRBV10-3 to TRBJ1-3; D perhaps matches TRBD1 (6 bases). The V gene's germline CDR1 is ENHRY and CDR2 SYGVKD. There are 13 residues in the CDR3. V lost 4 bases and J 2 bases, leaving 6 bases between the germline ends. CDR3: CAISGGPGNTIYF. The CDR3 DNA reads TGTGCCATCAGTGGGGGGCCTGGAAACACCATATATTTT.

CDR3 in DNA: TGTGCCAGCTCCCCCAGACAGCCCGGGGAAAAACTGTTTTTT. Amino acids: CASSPRQPGEKLFF. The rearrangement uses TRBV18 and TRBJ1-4, with D maybe TRBD1 (5 bases). Germline V CDR1 and CDR2: KGHSH, LQKENI. The CDR3 runs to 14 residues. V lost 6 bases to trimming and J lost 8 bases, with 16 bases between them.

The chain uses TRBV5-4 and TRBJ1-2; 7 nucleotides agree with TRBD1. Germline trimming cut 5 bases from V and 6 bases from J; bases unmatched to any gene: 13. The V gene's germline CDR1 is SGHNT and CDR2 YYREEE (reference sequence). CDR3 length: 15 residues. In nucleotides, the CDR3 is TGTGCCAGCAGATCGACAAAGGGGGCGTCGGATGGCTACACCTTC. It is translated as CASRSTKGASDGYTF.

The V gene is TRBV11-2, the J gene TRBJ2-5, with 13 bases fitting TRBD2. The V gene's germline CDR1 is SGHAT and CDR2 FQNNGV. This CDR3 comprises 17 residues. Losses at the gene ends were 3 bases for V and 5 bases for J; bases not matched to a gene: 9. This CDR3 is CASSFSTSGGVWETQYF. The CDR3 nucleotides read TGTGCCAGCAGCTTTAGCACTAGCGGGGGGGTCTGGGAGACCCAGTACTTC.

The chain has TRBV6-1 and TRBJ1-6, with 8 bases fitting TRBD1. Germline-derived CDR1 and CDR2 are MNHNS and SASEGT. Germline trimming cut 0 bases from V and 11 bases from J; bases unmatched to any gene: 3. The CDR3 contains 14 residues. The CDR3 nucleotides read TGTGCCAGCAGTGAAGCGGACAGGGAGGCACCCCTCCACTTT. This encodes CASSEADREAPLHF.

The chain carries TRBV7-2 and TRBJ1-1, with a weak D call TRBD1 (6 bases). V was pared by 5 bases and J by 3 bases, with 16 bases between. This CDR3 region has 15 residues. Germline V gives CDR1 SGHTA, CDR2 FQGNSA. The DNA for the CDR3 is TGTGCCAGCAGCCCCCCCACAGGGCCTTACACTGAAGCTTTCTTT. It is translated as CASSPPTGPYTEAFF.

This chain joins TRBV28 and TRBJ2-7; 7 bases are shared with TRBD1. Germline V gives CDR1 MDHEN, CDR2 SYDVKM. The CDR3 loop spans 14 amino acids. The J segment lost 2 bases and the V segment lost 5 bases, leaving 6 bases of the junction unmatched. CDR3 region: CASSEPGQPYEQYF. The CDR3 bases are TGTGCCAGCAGTGAACCGGGACAGCCCTACGAGCAGTACTTC.

J is TRBJ2-3 and V is TRBV29-1, with D perhaps matching TRBD1 (5 bases). The germline V and J ends were trimmed by 4 bases and 2 bases, with 10 bases remaining between them. Per germline, CDR1 SQVTM and CDR2 ANQGSEA. This CDR3 spans 13 amino acids. CDR3 sequence (DNA): TGCAGCGTTGGGGTGGACACCACAGATACGCAGTATTTT. It specifies CSVGVDTTDTQYF.

The V call is TRBV4-3, the J call TRBJ1-5; 8 bases are shared with TRBD1. V was clipped by 4 bases and J by 5 bases; unmatched bases: 13. This CDR3 spans 17 amino acids. The germline V gene has CDR1 LGHNA and CDR2 YSLEER. For the CDR3, the DNA is TGCGCCAGCAGCCCGAGCCTGGGACAGGTGGGCGATCAGCCCCAGCATTTT. It translates to CASSPSLGQVGDQPQHF.

This chain joins TRBV28 and TRBJ1-5, with 8 bases identical to TRBD1. The V and J ends lost 6 bases and 4 bases, in that order; junction bases with no gene match: 5. The CDR3 loop spans 14 amino acids. Germline loops: CDR1 MDHEN, CDR2 SYDVKM. CDR3 nucleotide sequence: TGTGCCAGCAGCACAGGGGGTTTGAATCAGCCCCAGCATTTT. This codes for CASSTGGLNQPQHF.

This clone was detected only a few times. The gene calls are TRBV5-1 and TRBJ1-3, with 12 bases identical to TRBD1. V shed 4 bases and J 0 bases; nucleotides not matched to a gene: 2. Germline lookup yields CDR1 SGHRS and CDR2 YFSETQ. The CDR3 spans 16 residues. Here the CDR3 DNA reads TGCGCCAGCAGCGCGGGACAGGGGGCCTCTGGAAACACCATATATTTT. This translates into CASSAGQGASGNTIYF.

The table lists this clone with a count of one. The V and J genes are TRBV2 and TRBJ1-2; 9 bases align to TRBD1. Germline CDR1 SNHLY, CDR2 FYNNEI. This CDR3 is 16 amino acids long. Trimming cost V 4 bases and J 6 bases; bases outside gene matches: 12. The CDR3 sequence: CASSAAQLRQGDGYTF. DNA of the CDR3: TGTGCCAGCAGTGCGGCTCAACTACGACAGGGGGATGGCTACACCTTC.

This chain uses TRBV19 with TRBJ1-4; possibly TRBD1 for D (6 bases). The germline V and J ends were trimmed by 7 bases and 0 bases, with 15 bases remaining between them. Germline lookup yields CDR1 LNHDA and CDR2 SQIVND (reference sequence). This CDR3 has 16 amino acids. In DNA form, the CDR3 reads TGTGCCAGTACCAGGGGACGGGCTGCAACTAATGAAAAACTGTTTTTT. Translated: CASTRGRAATNEKLFF.